This T cell receptor (beta chain) was retrieved from a study of T cell responses to AZD1222 COVID-19 vaccine. General study points: Following two doses of AZD1222, Spike-specific TCR breadth and depth rose. Donors were mostly white British, more females; clonal diversity possibly underestimated. The study sampled repertoires only after the peak T cell response. Across spike, vaccine-associated CD4 TCRs were found, dominant at 160-218 and 743-854.

This CDR3 is 13 amino acids long. V was trimmed by 9 bases and J by 4 bases, leaving 14 bases between them. Per germline, CDR1 KGHDR and CDR2 SFDVKD. As to this clone: Its target is unknown.

Repertoires were generated with immunoSEQ multiplex PCR, while TCRdb's copy carries only in-frame clones and drops some. The sample comprises tens of thousands of clones, roughly 90% of which are singletons, and about 20% rests with the top ten. Sequences were derived from peripheral blood, sampled on day 0 of AZD1222 vaccination. The chain uses TRBV24-1 and TRBJ1-1; D possibly corresponds to TRBD1 (6 bases). This TCR was recovered from an adult in good health. DNA for the CDR3: TGTGCCACCTCGAGGGGGGGTAGCACTGAAGCTTTCTTT. It translates to CATSRGGSTEAFF.